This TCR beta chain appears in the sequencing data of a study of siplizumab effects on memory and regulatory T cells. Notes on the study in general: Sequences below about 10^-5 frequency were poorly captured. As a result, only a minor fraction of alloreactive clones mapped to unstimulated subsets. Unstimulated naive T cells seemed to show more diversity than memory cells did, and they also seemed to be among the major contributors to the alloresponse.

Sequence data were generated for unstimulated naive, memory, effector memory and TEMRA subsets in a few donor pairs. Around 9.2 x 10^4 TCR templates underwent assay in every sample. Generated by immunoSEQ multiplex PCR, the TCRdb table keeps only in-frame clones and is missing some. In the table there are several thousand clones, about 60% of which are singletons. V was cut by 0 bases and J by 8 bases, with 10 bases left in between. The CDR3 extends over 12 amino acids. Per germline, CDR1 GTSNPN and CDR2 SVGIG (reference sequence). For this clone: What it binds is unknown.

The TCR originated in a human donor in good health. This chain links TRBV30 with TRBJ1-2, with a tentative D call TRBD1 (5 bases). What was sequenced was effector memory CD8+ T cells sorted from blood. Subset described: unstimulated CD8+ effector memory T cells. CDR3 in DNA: TGTGCCTGGAGTGTAGATACAGGCGGCTACACCTTC. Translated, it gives CAWSVDTGGYTF.